This T cell receptor beta chain was recovered during a study of shared clonotypes between healthy human individuals (dated by TCRdb to 2019 to 2021). With respect to the entire study: The cohort included three men and two women between 18 and 49 years of age. Leukapheresis yielded between about 0.8 and 9.5 billion PBMCs per donor. Libraries were prepared and TCR repertoires were sequenced by different laboratories using diverse techniques, in order to increase sequencing depth and limit assay-specific biases. Blood TCR repertoires of a handful of healthy adults were deeply sequenced to estimate repertoire size and the extent of clonotype sharing between individuals. For each donor, CD4 naive and CD4 memory were each given three plates, CD8 naive was given two plates, and CD8 memory was given one plate.

This clone was seen a handful of times. Its cognate antigen has yet to be identified. No much larger clone exists at a distance of one base, and base qualities are not known. Using the deep immunoSEQ assay, TCR CDR3 regions were amplified from genomic DNA by multiplex PCR. Genomic DNA extracted from each cell subset was distributed evenly over all wells of several immunoSEQ 96-well plates, and each plate served as one replicate. For sorted subsets, each replicate PCR was loaded with about 200 ng genomic DNA, equivalent to 30,000 to 35,000 T cell genomes. Purified libraries were quantified with a Qubit 3.0 fluorometer, sized on a Bioanalyzer 2100, and re-quantified with the KAPA Library Quantification kit. Each immunoSEQ 96-well plate was sequenced on its own single-read 150-cycle Illumina NextSeq 550 flow cell. Concerning the study's data processing: Because the immunoSEQ output held only junctional sequences and lacked quality scores, the filtering could not match the filtering applied to full-length reads. To assign V/J genes and CDR3, sequences were annotated against IMGT germline references using PyIR, a Python wrapper for IgBLAST v1.9. Reads with weak V/J assignments (E-value above 1e-6), missing CDR3, stop codons, out-of-frame junctions, or ambiguous translated residues were removed. V3J clonotypes were defined as sequences sharing an identical inferred V gene, J gene, and CDR3 amino acid sequence. To compute the percentage overlap between repertoires, the number of shared unique clonotypes was divided by the size of the smaller repertoire. RTK rarefaction, the Chao1 estimator, and Recon v2.1 estimates of unobserved clonotypes were used to assess repertoire richness. OLGA was used to compute generation probabilities for all TCRbeta clonotypes that the gDNA method yielded from a handful of donors. TCRdb holds this immuneACCESS table with in-frame rearrangements only. Some clones are missing; in checked studies, unresolved V genes explain under half, and the rest has no known cause. The V and J calls and clone size were taken over from that table, and D and trimming were inferred from the DNA. This sample comprises about 1 million clones, about 70% of them detected only once. The ten largest clones capture nearly 1.5% of the sample.

Healthy HIV-negative adults with no recently reported acute infections or vaccinations were included as donors. All donors were Caucasian adults living in Nashville, Tennessee, USA. CD4+ T cells were enriched by magnetic negative selection; naive cells were then positively selected on CD45RA, and the negative fraction formed the memory subset. Blood was obtained by leukapheresis, after which PBMCs were separated by Ficoll-Histopaque density gradient centrifugation and cryopreserved in liquid nitrogen vapor phase. Purity and quantity of every magnetically sorted T cell population were checked by analytical flow cytometry. Each sorted fraction had its genomic DNA isolated and then quantified by UV absorbance on a Nanodrop 2000c. What the research found in general, with its limitations: Naive subsets generally had larger estimated clonotype richness than memory subsets did. Sampling was restricted to blood, and TCR repertoires in tissue are likely to differ from TCR repertoires in blood. Based on pairwise subsampling, the degree of clonotype sharing among donors was expected to be affected by sequencing depth. Higher generation probabilities were observed for clonotypes shared by all four sorted-subset donors than for non-shared clonotypes. Incomplete sequencing was indicated by rarefaction of sorted-subset datasets, despite the large sequencing depth. Sharing across several donors was observed for about 5% of naive CD4, around 3.5% of naive CD8, over 2% of memory CD4, and around 0.42% of memory CD8 clonotypes. The genetic and exposure-history diversity represented was limited by the small number of donors.

From the germline V gene, CDR1 is SGHDN and CDR2 is FVKESK. V was cut back by 2 bases and J by 1 base, leaving a gap of 7 bases between them. The CDR3 goes from the cysteine to the phenylalanine over 14 residues. Here the CDR3 DNA is all that survives: 42 bases in frame from base 1. The TCR originated in a man in his late teens or twenties in good health. The sample taken for sequencing was memory CD4+ T cells sorted from blood. This sample's cell subset or site label indicates: CD45RA-negative fraction. The rearrangement joined TRBV14 to TRBJ2-3; D gene: possibly TRBD2, on 5 matching bases. The nucleotide sequence is TGTGCCAGCAGCCAAACTAGGGGCACAGATACGCAGTATTTT. The translation is CASSQTRGTDTQYF.